These 13 T cell receptor beta chains were sequenced from one sample in a study of CD8 T cells in ankylosing spondylitis. TCRdb called the 5' RACE reads again in MiXCR, with one record for every CDR3 protein. The sample consists of about 440,000 distinct CDR3 sequences, over 15% of them appearing once. Findings of the study overall: A motif of roughly 8 highly homologous TCR beta variants was seen as apparently characteristic of ankylosing spondylitis blood.

Antigen specificity for these receptors is unknown. Sequencing was carried out using blood, either unsorted or a sorted T cell fraction (not recorded which). Source of these receptors: a male donor with ankylosing spondylitis.

The rearrangement uses TRBV4-1 and TRBJ2-4; D tentatively reads TRBD1 or TRBD2 (5 bases each). CDR3 size: 14 residues. V lost 1 base to trimming and J lost 6 bases, with 10 bases between them. Germline V lookup: CDR1 MGHRA, CDR2 YSYEKL. The CDR3 reads CASSQVGTPNIQYF. CDR3 coding DNA: TGCGCCAGCAGCCAAGTGGGGACCCCAAACATTCAGTACTTC.

This clonotype was detected many times. The chain links TRBV5-1 to TRBJ1-1; 8 nucleotides line up with TRBD1. CDR1 and CDR2 from the germline V gene are SGHRS and YFSETQ. The CDR3 length is 14 residues. Losses at the gene ends were 4 bases for V and 8 bases for J; bases not matched to a gene: 10. The CDR3 DNA reads TGCGCCAGCAGCATAACCGGACAGGGCGGAGAAGCTTTCTTT. It is translated as CASSITGQGGEAFF. The full variable domain, in which reference TRBV5-1 and TRBJ1-1 provide the parts outside the CDR3, is KAGVTQTPRYLIKTRGQQVTLSCSPISGHRSVSWYQQTPGQGLQFLFEYFSETQRNKGNFPGRFSGRQFSNSRSEMNVSTLELGDSALYLCASSITGQGGEAFFGQGTRLTVV.

This clonotype was observed a single time. A much larger clone lies one base from this, so it may be a read error. This CDR3 is missing its conserved last phenylalanine or tryptophan, likely due to a read error. The chain carries TRBV9 and TRBJ2-4; no clear D. V gave up 3 bases and J gave up 0 bases, with 10 bases separating them. CDR3 size: 15 residues. Germline CDR1 SGDLS, CDR2 YYNGEE. The DNA of the CDR3 is TGTGCCAGCAGCGCCGACGGTTTAGCCAAAAACATTCAGTACCTC. It translates to CASSADGLAKNIQYL.

This clonotype appeared a few times. The genes are TRBV7-4 and TRBJ2-3; D is unresolved. Germline V CDR1 and CDR2: SGHVT, SQSDAQ. This CDR3 spans 17 amino acids. V lost 5 bases, J lost 4 bases, and 22 bases lay in between. The chain's CDR3 is CASSPQSSQSLPDTQYF. The CDR3 bases are TGTGCCAGCAGCCCACAGTCTAGTCAAAGTCTCCCAGATACGCAGTATTTT.

This clonotype has more than one count but fewer than ten. The rearrangement joins TRBV6-4 to TRBJ2-6; D is perhaps TRBD1 (6 bases). V shed 0 bases and J shed 0 bases, with 6 bases lying between them. The CDR3 loop spans 16 amino acids. The germline gives CDR1 MRHNA, CDR2 SNTAGT. CDR3 sequence (DNA): TGTGCCAGCAGTGACTCAGGGGGCTCTGGGGCCAACGTCCTGACTTTC. This codes for CASSDSGGSGANVLTF.

The chain links TRBV7-2 to TRBJ2-1, with TRBD2 identical over 8 bases. With V trimmed by 7 bases and J by 2 bases, 10 bases remained unmatched. There are 16 residues in the CDR3. From germline, CDR1 is SGHTA and CDR2 FQGNSA. The CDR3 loop is CASNTLSGSTYNEQFF. CDR3 bases: TGTGCCAGCAACACTCTCAGCGGGAGTACCTACAATGAGCAGTTCTTC.

This clonotype has just a few counts. The chain recombines TRBV2 with TRBJ2-5; TRBD1 or TRBD2 may be the D gene (6 bases each). Deletions cut 7 bases from V and 5 bases from J, with 14 bases between. This CDR3 is 13 amino acids long. The V gene's germline CDR1 is SNHLY and CDR2 FYNNEI. CDR3 in DNA: TGTGCCAGCAAGGGGGGAGAGGTCGAGACCCAGTACTTC. It translates to CASKGGEVETQYF.

CDR3: CASSQSGFYEQYF. The DNA for the CDR3 is TGTGCCAGCAGTCAGTCGGGGTTCTACGAGCAGTACTTC. This chain links TRBV2 with TRBJ2-7; D might be TRBD2 (5 bases). Germline CDR1 SNHLY, CDR2 FYNNEI. This CDR3 is built from 13 residues. With 5 bases removed from V and 3 bases from J, the gap between germline ends came to 11 bases.

This clonotype showed up many times. The chain employs TRBV20-1 and TRBJ1-1, with 7 bases that match TRBD1. This CDR3 has 12 amino acids. V gave up 6 bases and J gave up 2 bases; unmatched junction bases: 3. The germline CDR1 and CDR2 sequences are DFQATT and SNEGSKA (reference sequence). The CDR3 DNA reads as TGCAGTGCAGGGACAGCTAACACTGAAGCTTTCTTT. The encoded protein is CSAGTANTEAFF.

This chain connects TRBV18 to TRBJ2-2, with D tentatively TRBD2 (6 bases). V lost 4 bases, J lost 5 bases, and 14 bases lay in between. The CDR3 covers 15 residues. Germline loops: CDR1 KGHSH, CDR2 LQKENI. As DNA, the CDR3 is TGTGCCAGCTCACAGGGACTCGCGGGTACCGGGGAGCTGTTTTTT. It is translated as CASSQGLAGTGELFF.

In this sample, this clonotype turned up a few times. The chain is built from TRBV11-2 and TRBJ2-1; 9 bases are a match to TRBD1. Germline-derived CDR1 and CDR2 are SGHAT and FQNNGV. The CDR3 has 16 residues. V lost 5 bases and J lost 10; bases outside the gene matches: 15. CDR3 region: CASSISPGTGIGEQFF. In DNA form, the CDR3 reads TGTGCCAGCAGCATCAGTCCCGGGACAGGGATCGGGGAGCAGTTCTTC.

CDR3 DNA: TGTGCCACCAGCGGGGACAGGGTGGATTCCTACGAGCAGTACTTC. This encodes CATSGDRVDSYEQYF. V and J are TRBV15 and TRBJ2-7; 9 bases are shared with TRBD1. J was trimmed by 1 base and V by 5 bases; bases with no gene match: 6. Germline V gene lookup returns CDR1 LNHNV and CDR2 YYDKDF (reference sequence). The CDR3 spans 15 residues.

V is TRBV11-2 and J is TRBJ2-1; 8 nucleotides match TRBD2. V shed 1 base, J shed 4 bases, and the junction held 12 bases outside the gene matches. The CDR3 is 18 amino acids. Germline CDR1 SGHAT, CDR2 FQNNGV. CDR3 loop: CASSLVLGAGGGYNEQFF. For the CDR3, the DNA is TGTGCCAGCAGCTTAGTACTCGGTGCGGGAGGCGGGTACAATGAGCAGTTCTTC. Full variable domain (rest looked up from reference TRBV11-2 and TRBJ2-1): EAGVAQSPRYKIIEKRQSVAFWCNPISGHATLYWYQQILGQGPKLLIQFQNNGVVDDSQLPKDRFSAERLKGVDSTLKIQPAKLEDSAVYLCASSLVLGAGGGYNEQFFGPGTRLTVL.